Listed below are T cell receptor beta chains from one sample, sequenced in a study of cytomegalovirus exposure and HLA in healthy donors. This table comes from immunoSEQ multiplex PCR, and its TCRdb copy is limited to in-frame clones, with some not included. In the table there are 120,000 or so clones, about 86% of which are singletons. Material: PBMCs. These receptors all come from a woman aged 40-49 years in good health and CMV-seronegative. CDR3s include the opening cysteine and the closing phenylalanine or tryptophan. A D gene is named only where the DNA matches it firmly. Rows may omit the clone size; those that give it use once, few, many or a size class.

D	V	size	J	CDR3	DNA
TRBD2	TRBV2	-	TRBJ2-5	CASSETSGQETQYF	TGTGCCAGCAGTGAAACTAGCGGCCAAGAGACCCAGTACTTC
TRBD1	TRBV6-1	-	TRBJ1-2	CASSDRVTYGYTF	TGTGCCAGCAGCGACAGGGTAACGTATGGCTACACCTTC
TRBD1	TRBV6-1	once	TRBJ1-2	CASSTGDRYGYTF	TGTGCCAGCAGTACAGGGGATCGATATGGCTACACCTTC
TRBD2	TRBV7-3	-	TRBJ2-5	CASSLTGSGGGETQYF	TGTGCCAGCAGCTTAACGGGTAGCGGGGGGGGAGAGACCCAGTACTTC
TRBD1	TRBV6-6	-	TRBJ1-5	CASSPGTGADQPQHF	TGTGCCAGCAGCCCAGGGACAGGGGCTGATCAGCCCCAGCATTTT
TRBD2	TRBV5-1	-	TRBJ2-5	CASSLVGGGARETQYF	TGCGCCAGCAGCTTGGTTGGCGGGGGGGCCCGAGAGACCCAGTACTTC
TRBD1	TRBV2	-	TRBJ1-2	CASSLTGGYGYTF	TGTGCCAGCAGTCTCACAGGGGGCTATGGCTACACCTTC
TRBD2	TRBV12-5	-	TRBJ2-3	CASGQGLAGGDTQYF	TGTGCTAGTGGTCAGGGACTAGCGGGTGGAGATACGCAGTATTTT
-	TRBV5-1	-	TRBJ1-2	CASSLEGGTYGYTF	TGCGCCAGCAGCTTGGAAGGGGGTACCTATGGCTACACCTTC
-	TRBV19	-	TRBJ2-3	CASSMDRQGADTQYF	TGTGCCAGTAGTATGGATCGGCAGGGTGCAGATACGCAGTATTTT
TRBD1	TRBV2	-	TRBJ1-5	CASREQGGQPQHF	TGTGCCAGCAGGGAACAGGGGGGTCAGCCCCAGCATTTT
-	TRBV6-1	few	TRBJ1-1	CASQKTVMNTEAFF	TGTGCCAGCCAAAAGACAGTCATGAACACTGAAGCTTTCTTT
TRBD1	TRBV5-4	once	TRBJ1-6	CASRPNRGGNSPLHF	TGTGCCAGCAGGCCCAACAGGGGCGGGAATTCACCCCTCCACTTT
-	TRBV6-5	-	TRBJ1-1	CASSYARDTEAFF	TGTGCCAGCAGTTACGCGAGGGACACTGAAGCTTTCTTT